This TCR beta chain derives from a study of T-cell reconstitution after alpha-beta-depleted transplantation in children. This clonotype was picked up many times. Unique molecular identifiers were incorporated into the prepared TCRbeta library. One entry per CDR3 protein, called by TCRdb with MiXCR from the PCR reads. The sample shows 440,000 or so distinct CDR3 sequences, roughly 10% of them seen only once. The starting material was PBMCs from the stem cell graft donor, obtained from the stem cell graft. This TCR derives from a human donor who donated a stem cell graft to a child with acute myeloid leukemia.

As DNA, the CDR3 is TGCGCCAGCAGGGGGGCCTACGAGCAGTACTTC. Translating gives CASRGAYEQYF. The chain combines TRBV5-1 with TRBJ2-7; the D gene could be TRBD1 or TRBD2 (5 bases each). This CDR3 region has 11 residues. In germline, CDR1 is SGHRS, CDR2 YFSETQ. V gave up 5 bases and J gave up 2 bases, with 5 bases separating them.